This T cell receptor beta chain emerged from a study of T cell responses to AZD1222 COVID-19 vaccine. Measured with immunoSEQ multiplex PCR; TCRdb has only the in-frame clones, and not every one. The sample holds approximately 93,000 clones, roughly nine tenths seen once. This clone was observed a few times. The germline CDR1 and CDR2 sequences are LNHDA and SQIVND (reference sequence). The CDR3 is 15 amino acids. V dropped 4 bases and J dropped 2; count of bases not matched to a gene: 2. Sample: peripheral blood, taken 28 days after the second AZD1222 dose. The chain combines TRBV19 with TRBJ2-2, with 9 bases aligning to TRBD2. The receptor was derived from an adult who received the AZD1222 COVID-19 vaccine. The CDR3 is CASSSGGENTGELFF. Here the CDR3 DNA reads TGTGCCAGTAGTAGCGGGGGGGAAAACACCGGGGAGCTGTTTTTT.